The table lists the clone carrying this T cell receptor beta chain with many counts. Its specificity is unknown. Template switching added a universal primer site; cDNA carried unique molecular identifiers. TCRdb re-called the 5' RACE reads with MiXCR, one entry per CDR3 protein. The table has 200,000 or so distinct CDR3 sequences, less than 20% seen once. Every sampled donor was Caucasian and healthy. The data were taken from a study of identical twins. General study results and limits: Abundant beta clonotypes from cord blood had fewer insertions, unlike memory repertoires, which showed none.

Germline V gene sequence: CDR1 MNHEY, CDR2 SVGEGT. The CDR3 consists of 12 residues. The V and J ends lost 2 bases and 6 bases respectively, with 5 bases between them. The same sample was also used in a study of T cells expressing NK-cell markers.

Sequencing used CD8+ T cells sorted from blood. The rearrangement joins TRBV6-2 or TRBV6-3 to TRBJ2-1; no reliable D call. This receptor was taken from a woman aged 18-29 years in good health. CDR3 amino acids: CASSYPPNEQFF. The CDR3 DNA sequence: TGTGCCAGCAGTTACCCTCCCAATGAGCAGTTCTTC.